This T cell receptor (beta chain) emerged from a study of blood T cell repertoires in COVID-19. The germline gives CDR1 SNHLY, CDR2 FYNNEI. The V end was cut by 8 bases, the J end by 1 base, with 11 bases between. There are 14 residues in the CDR3. Assay: immunoSEQ multiplex PCR; the TCRdb copy retains only in-frame clones and omits some. Of around 97,000 clones in the sample, 89% are singletons; the top ten hold roughly 3.6%. This rearrangement joins TRBV2 to TRBJ2-2, with D uncertain. The source is a woman aged 55-69 years with acute or convalescent COVID-19. Specimen: peripheral blood. The CDR3, as DNA: TGTGCCAGCTTGTTGTCCCGGAACACCGGGGAGCTGTTTTTT. This sequence encodes CASLLSRNTGELFF.